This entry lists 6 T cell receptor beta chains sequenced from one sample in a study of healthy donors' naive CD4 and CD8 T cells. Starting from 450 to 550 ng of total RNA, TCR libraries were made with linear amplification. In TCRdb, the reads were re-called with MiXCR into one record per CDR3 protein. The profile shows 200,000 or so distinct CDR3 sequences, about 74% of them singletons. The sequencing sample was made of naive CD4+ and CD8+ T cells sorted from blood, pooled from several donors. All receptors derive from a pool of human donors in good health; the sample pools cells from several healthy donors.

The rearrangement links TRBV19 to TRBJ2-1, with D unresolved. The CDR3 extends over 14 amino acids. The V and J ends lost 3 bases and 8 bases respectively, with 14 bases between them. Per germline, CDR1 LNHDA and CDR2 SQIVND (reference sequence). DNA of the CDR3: TGTGCCAGTAGTATCCTGGTCCGAGGCGATGAGCAGTTCTTC. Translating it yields CASSILVRGDEQFF.

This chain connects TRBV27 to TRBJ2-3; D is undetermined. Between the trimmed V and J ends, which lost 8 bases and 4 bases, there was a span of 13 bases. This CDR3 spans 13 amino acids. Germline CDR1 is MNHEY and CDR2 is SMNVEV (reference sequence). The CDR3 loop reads CASCRPLADTQYF. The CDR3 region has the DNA TGTGCCAGCTGCCGGCCCCTTGCAGATACGCAGTATTTT.

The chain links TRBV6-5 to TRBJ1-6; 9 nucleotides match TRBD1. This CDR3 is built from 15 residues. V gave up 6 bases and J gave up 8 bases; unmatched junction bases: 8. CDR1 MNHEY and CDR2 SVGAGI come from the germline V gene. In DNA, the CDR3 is TGTGCCAGCAGCGTGCCCGGGACAGGGTATTCACCCCTCCACTTT. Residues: CASSVPGTGYSPLHF.

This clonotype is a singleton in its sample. The CDR3 coding sequence is TGCAGCGCCCTCCATCCTCTCTCCTACAATGAGCAGTTCTTC. Its protein is CSALHPLSYNEQFF. This rearrangement joins TRBV29-1 to TRBJ2-1; no clear D gene. Trimming left V 7 bases short and J 0 bases short, with 13 bases between. Germline V gene lookup returns CDR1 SQVTM and CDR2 ANQGSEA. This CDR3 region has 14 residues.

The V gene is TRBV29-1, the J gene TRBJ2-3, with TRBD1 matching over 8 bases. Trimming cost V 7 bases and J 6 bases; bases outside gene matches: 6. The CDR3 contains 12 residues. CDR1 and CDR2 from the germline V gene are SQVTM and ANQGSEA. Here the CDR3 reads CSGDRGGDTQYF. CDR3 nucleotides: TGCAGCGGAGACAGGGGTGGTGATACGCAGTATTTT.

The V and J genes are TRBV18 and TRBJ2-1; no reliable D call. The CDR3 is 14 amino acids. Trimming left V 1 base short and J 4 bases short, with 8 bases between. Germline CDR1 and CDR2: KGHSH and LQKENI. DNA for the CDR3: TGTGCCAGCTCACCACGAGTCACGTACAATGAGCAGTTCTTC. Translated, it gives CASSPRVTYNEQFF.